A selection of T cell receptor beta chains follows, all from one sample in a study of tumor and adjacent non-tumor tissue in lung cancer. A single record per CDR3 protein comes from TCRdb applying MiXCR to the multiplex PCR reads. This table has fewer than 150,000 distinct CDR3 sequences, approximately 66% appearing once. Sequencing used lung tumor tissue. All receptors derive from a man in his fifties or sixties with small cell lung cancer. CDR3s include the opening cysteine and the closing phenylalanine or tryptophan. The order of the fields is CDR3 length, D gene, V gene, clone size, J gene, CDR3 protein, CDR3 DNA. A D gene is named only where the DNA matches it firmly. Expanded clones get a size class; other rows say once, few or many, or leave the size out.

>15|.|TRBV11-2|.|TRBJ1-5
CASSSGATTYLPQHF
TGTGCCAGCAGCTCGGGTGCGACAACCTATCTGCCCCAGCATTTT
>13|.|TRBV6-5|few|TRBJ1-1
CASSYHRGNEAFF
TGTGCCAGCAGTTACCATCGTGGTAATGAAGCTTTCTTT
>16|.|TRBV5-1|few|TRBJ2-2
CASSLATGDGAGELFF
TGCGCCAGCAGCTTGGCCACGGGGGATGGCGCCGGGGAGCTGTTTTTT
>14|.|TRBV20-1|many|TRBJ2-1
CSALAQSSYNEQFF
TGCAGTGCTTTAGCGCAGAGCTCCTACAATGAGCAGTTCTTC
>13|TRBD2|TRBV11-2|.|TRBJ2-1
CAMGLAGGDEQLF
TGTGCCATGGGACTAGCGGGAGGTGATGAGCAGCTCTTC
>15|TRBD1|TRBV11-2|.|TRBJ2-5
CASSVTGTGGENHYF
TGTGCCAGCAGCGTTACCGGGACAGGAGGAGAGAACCACTACTTC
>13|.|TRBV20-1|.|TRBJ1-2
CSASYTFNYSYTF
TGCAGTGCTAGCTACACCTTTAACTATAGCTACACCTTC
>14|TRBD2|TRBV11-2|.|TRBJ2-1
CGSSWTSGGDEQFF
TGTGGCAGCAGCTGGACTAGCGGGGGCGATGAGCAGTTCTTC
>13|.|TRBV20-1|.|TRBJ2-1
CSASHTSDNEQFF
TGCAGTGCTAGCCACACCAGCGACAATGAGCAGTTCTTC
>15|TRBD2|TRBV12-3/TRBV12-4|few|TRBJ2-2
CASSLGTSGSGELFF
TGTGCCAGCAGTTTGGGGACTAGTGGTTCCGGGGAGCTGTTTTTT
>14|.|TRBV12-3/TRBV12-4|medium-sized|TRBJ1-5
CASSPNRDGQPQHF
TGTGCCAGCAGCCCCAACAGGGATGGTCAGCCCCAGCATTTT
>18|TRBD1|TRBV5-1|few|TRBJ2-7
CASSLTPGTGGVTYEQYF
TGCGCCAGTAGCTTGACCCCCGGGACAGGGGGGGTAACCTACGAGCAGTACTTC
>14|.|TRBV20-1|.|TRBJ2-3
CSARASASTDTQYF
TGCAGTGCTAGAGCTAGCGCAAGCACAGATACGCAGTATTTT
>12|.|TRBV29-1|.|TRBJ1-4
CSARGIDEKLFF
TGCAGCGCCCGGGGAATAGACGAAAAACTGTTTTTT
>16|TRBD1|TRBV12-3/TRBV12-4|few|TRBJ2-1
CASSTDRGNSYNEQFF
TGTGCCAGCAGCACAGACAGGGGAAACTCCTACAATGAGCAGTTCTTC
>20|TRBD2|TRBV5-5|.|TRBJ2-1
CASSSETSGSPRGAYNEQFF
TGTGCCAGCAGCTCCGAGACTAGCGGGAGTCCGAGGGGCGCCTATAATGAGCAGTTCTTC
>14|.|TRBV20-1|.|TRBJ2-3
CNAYDRSGRGTQYF
TGCAATGCTTACGACAGATCGGGGCGCGGTACGCAGTATTTT
>18|TRBD2|TRBV11-2|.|TRBJ2-1
CASSLSVGTSLRYNEQFF
TGCGCCAGCAGCTTATCTGTCGGGACTAGCCTTAGGTACAATGAGCAGTTCTTC
>14|TRBD1|TRBV12-3/TRBV12-4|many|TRBJ1-1
CASSYTQPTGRAFF
TGTGCCAGCAGTTACACACAACCGACAGGGAGAGCTTTCTTT
>14|.|TRBV20-1|once|TRBJ2-3
CSAGRSAPTDTQYF
TGCAGTGCTGGCCGGAGCGCGCCCACAGACACGCAGTATTTT
>13|.|TRBV2|.|TRBJ2-2
CAGNRDGTGDLFF
TGTGCCGGAAACAGGGACGGGACCGGGGATCTGTTTTTT
>13|.|TRBV12-3/TRBV12-4|.|TRBJ2-7
CASSRQWRYEQYF
TGTGCCAGCAGCCGACAGTGGAGGTACGAACAGTACTTC
>17|TRBD1|TRBV5-4|.|TRBJ2-5
CASSLASGQWAAETQYF
TGTGCCAGCAGCTTGGCTTCGGGACAGTGGGCGGCAGAGACCCAGTACTTC
>14|.|TRBV6-2/TRBV6-3|few|TRBJ2-5
CASRWTDHQETQYF
TGTGCCAGCAGGTGGACAGACCACCAAGAGACCCAGTACTTC
>20|TRBD1|TRBV6-1|.|TRBJ2-6
CTSSNVPGQRRSSGANVLTF
TGTACCAGCAGTAACGTCCCGGGACAGCGTAGAAGCTCTGGGGCCAACGTCCTGACTTTC